These 29 T cell receptor beta chains were all obtained from the same sample, sequenced in a study of radiation and T cells in renal cell carcinoma. Clones were read by immunoSEQ multiplex PCR, and TCRdb kept only the in-frame ones, dropping some. The data hold roughly 120,000 clones, with about four fifths observed a single time. Time point noted: baseline pretreatment blood. Noted treatment: 15 Gy SBRT to primary tumor, nephrectomy 4 weeks later. Sequenced here: blood, sampled from a patient whose treatment included radiotherapy and nephrectomy. All receptors come from a woman aged 55-75 years with renal cell carcinoma.

The count of this clone is one. The chain uses TRBV4-2 and TRBJ1-4; D unclear. The CDR3 extends over 13 amino acids. Trimming stripped 1 base from V and 7 bases from J, with 7 bases between. Germline CDR1 is LGHNA and CDR2 is YNFKEQ. The CDR3 loop is CASSQASPEKLFF. The CDR3 DNA follows: TGTGCCAGCAGCCAAGCCTCCCCTGAAAAACTGTTTTTT.

This chain uses TRBV5-1 with TRBJ1-4; D ambiguous. Germline CDR1 and CDR2: SGHRS and YFSETQ. V dropped 0 bases and J dropped 3 bases, with 6 bases sitting between them. The length of the CDR3 is 14 residues. In DNA, the CDR3 is TGCGCCAGCAGCTTGGGAGGGTCTAATGAAAAACTGTTTTTT. It codes for CASSLGGSNEKLFF.

This clone was detected only a few times. V gene TRBV25-1 combines with J gene TRBJ2-5; the match to TRBD1 covers 7 bases. The CDR3 totals 13 residues. J was trimmed by 4 bases and V by 1 base; bases with no gene match: 0. Per germline, CDR1 MGHDK and CDR2 SYGVNS. For the CDR3, the DNA is TGTGCCAGCAGTGAATGGGACAGAGAGACCCAGTACTTC. Translation gives CASSEWDRETQYF.

The chain employs TRBV14 and TRBJ2-5; D gene uncertain. Trimming took off 1 base at V and 5 bases at J, with 11 bases between the two ends. This CDR3 comprises 14 residues. Germline V gives CDR1 SGHDN, CDR2 FVKESK. The CDR3 nucleotides read TGTGCCAGCAGCCAAGCCCTCCTCGGGGAGACCCAGTACTTC. This codes for CASSQALLGETQYF.

The chain joins TRBV7-2 to TRBJ1-3, with D possibly being TRBD1 (5 bases). V dropped 3 bases and J dropped 4 bases, with 10 bases sitting between them. CDR1 SGHTA and CDR2 FQGNSA come from the germline V gene. The CDR3 sequence is 14 residues long. This CDR3 reads CASSFGTAGNTIYF. As DNA, the CDR3 is TGTGCCAGCAGCTTCGGGACTGCCGGAAACACCATATATTTT.

This clone turned up a few times. The V call is TRBV28, the J call TRBJ1-6; D gene unclear. Germline-derived CDR1 and CDR2 are MDHEN and SYDVKM. CDR3 length: 16 amino acids. V lost 6 bases and J lost 2, with 14 bases in between. The CDR3 is CASSSVPGTYNSPLHF. In DNA form, the CDR3 reads TGTGCCAGCAGCTCCGTCCCGGGGACCTATAATTCACCCCTCCACTTT.

This clone appeared once. This CDR3 reads CASSRRSRDPQNIQYF. The CDR3 nucleotides are TGTGCCAGCAGCCGGAGGTCCCGAGATCCCCAAAACATTCAGTACTTC. This sequence joins TRBV27 and TRBJ2-4; D is perhaps TRBD2 (5 bases). From germline, CDR1 is MNHEY and CDR2 SMNVEV (reference sequence). The V end lost 6 bases, the J end lost 5 bases, and 20 bases lay between the germline ends. There are 16 residues in the CDR3.

The chain has TRBV28 and TRBJ2-5; D not resolved. The V gene's germline CDR1 is MDHEN and CDR2 SYDVKM. V lost 1 base and J lost 2, with 11 bases in between. This CDR3 has 15 residues. CDR3 loop: CASSLLGIQQETQYF. In nucleotides, the CDR3 is TGTGCCAGCAGTTTATTGGGTATTCAACAAGAGACCCAGTACTTC.

This chain joins TRBV28 and TRBJ2-5; D possibly corresponds to TRBD1 (6 bases). Germline values: CDR1 MDHEN, CDR2 SYDVKM. V was cut by 4 bases and J by 6 bases, with 9 bases left in between. The CDR3 loop spans 12 amino acids. CDR3 nucleotides: TGTGCCAGCAGTTCAGGGGAACAGACCCAGTACTTC. Its translation is CASSSGEQTQYF.

The rearrangement links TRBV11-1 to TRBJ2-7, with D maybe TRBD2 (6 bases). Germline V gives CDR1 SGHAT, CDR2 FQDESV (reference sequence). V shed 4 bases and J shed 4 bases, with 11 bases lying between them. The CDR3 is 13 amino acids. CDR3 DNA sequence: TGTGCCAGCAGCTCGGGACTCCGATACGAGCAGTACTTC. It translates to CASSSGLRYEQYF.

The chain couples TRBV6-1 to TRBJ1-2; D is unclear. This CDR3 is 13 amino acids long. Trimming cost V 3 bases and J 8 bases, with 13 bases left between them. Germline CDR1 MNHNS, CDR2 SASEGT. The CDR3 reads CASSDDHDGGYTF. In DNA form, the CDR3 reads TGTGCCAGCAGTGATGACCACGACGGCGGCTACACCTTC.

The count of this clone is one. The rearrangement links TRBV6-1 to TRBJ1-5; a weak D match, TRBD1 (5 bases). The CDR3 contains 14 residues. Looked up from germline, CDR1 is MNHNS and CDR2 is SASEGT. The V gene lost 6 bases and the J gene lost 0 bases, with 9 bases spanning the gap. The CDR3 sequence: CASRGGISNQPQHF. For the CDR3, the DNA is TGTGCCAGCAGGGGGGGGATTAGCAATCAGCCCCAGCATTTT.

This rearrangement joins TRBV7-8 to TRBJ1-5, with D uncertain. The CDR3 is made up of 12 amino acids. V gave up 2 bases and J gave up 15 bases, with 14 bases separating them. Looked up from germline, CDR1 is SGHVS and CDR2 is FQNEAQ. CDR3 protein: CASSLRAGPVHF. CDR3 coding DNA: TGTGCCAGCAGCTTACGTGCAGGACCTGTGCATTTT.

The chain uses TRBV30 and TRBJ2-7, with D perhaps matching TRBD2 (5 bases). Looked up from germline, CDR1 is GTSNPN and CDR2 is SVGIG (reference sequence). V was shortened by 2 bases and J by 5 bases, with 7 bases between the two germline ends. This CDR3 has 11 amino acids. CDR3 sequence: CAWSRADEQYF. CDR3 DNA sequence: TGTGCCTGGAGTAGAGCGGACGAGCAGTACTTC.

The V call is TRBV5-1, the J call TRBJ2-1, with 12 bases fitting TRBD2. Germline V gene sequence: CDR1 SGHRS, CDR2 YFSETQ. Germline trimming cut 2 bases from V and 12 bases from J; bases unmatched to any gene: 9. The CDR3 consists of 15 residues. The CDR3: CASSLGPTSGRRQFF. Here the CDR3 DNA reads TGCGCCAGCAGCTTAGGGCCGACTAGCGGGAGAAGGCAGTTCTTC.

The chain couples TRBV7-9 to TRBJ2-5, with 8 bases aligning to TRBD1. The CDR3 consists of 14 residues. CDR1 is SEHNR, CDR2 FQNEAQ, per germline (reference sequence). J lost 1 base, V lost 5 bases, and 3 bases had no gene match. The DNA for the CDR3 is TGTGCCAGCAGCCAGGGGGCTCTCCAAGAGACCCAGTACTTC. Protein: CASSQGALQETQYF.

The chain couples TRBV30 to TRBJ1-6, with D uncertain. Germline V gene sequence: CDR1 GTSNPN, CDR2 SVGIG (reference sequence). The CDR3 covers 16 residues. V was cut by 3 bases and J by 7 bases, with 19 bases left in between. The CDR3 DNA sequence: TGTGCCTGGAGCTACAATGTTCATGCGGCGAATTCACCCCTCCACTTT. It specifies CAWSYNVHAANSPLHF.

The chain joins TRBV6-5 to TRBJ2-1; D is perhaps TRBD1 (8 bases). V gave up 6 bases and J gave up 4 bases, with 16 bases separating them. Per the germline V gene, CDR1 is MNHEY and CDR2 is SVGAGI. The CDR3 loop spans 15 amino acids. In nucleotides, the CDR3 is TGTGCCAGCAGGGTAGACAGGGGACTATACAATGAGCAGTTCTTC. Its protein product is CASRVDRGLYNEQFF.

This sequence joins TRBV9 and TRBJ2-7; TRBD1 matches at 9 bases. Germline assignment: CDR1 SGDLS and CDR2 YYNGEE. The V gene end was trimmed by 7 bases and the J gene end by 2 bases; junction bases not matched to a gene: 13. This CDR3 has 16 residues. DNA for the CDR3: TGTGCCAGCTCCCGGAGGGGGGACAGGGAGGCCTACGAGCAGTACTTC. This sequence encodes CASSRRGDREAYEQYF.

This chain links TRBV27 with TRBJ1-1; possible D gene TRBD1, 5 bases. Per the germline V gene, CDR1 is MNHEY and CDR2 is SMNVEV (reference sequence). V was trimmed by 7 bases and J by 2 bases, leaving 20 bases between them. There are 16 residues in the CDR3. The CDR3 DNA reads TGTGCCAGCACCCGCCGGGGAGGGGCCCTAAACACTGAAGCTTTCTTT. Residues: CASTRRGGALNTEAFF.

This sequence joins TRBV4-3 and TRBJ2-7; possibly TRBD2 for D (5 bases). Germline values: CDR1 LGHNA, CDR2 YSLEER. This CDR3 region has 16 residues. The V gene lost 2 bases and the J gene lost 0 bases, with 14 bases spanning the gap. CDR3 sequence reads: CASSQSYSGISYEQYF. The CDR3 DNA sequence: TGCGCCAGCAGCCAATCTTACAGCGGTATCTCCTACGAGCAGTACTTC.

J is TRBJ2-5 and V is TRBV2; the D gene is possibly TRBD2 (6 bases). V lost 4 bases and J 4 bases, leaving 16 bases between the germline ends. CDR1 SNHLY and CDR2 FYNNEI come from the germline V gene. The CDR3 sequence is 15 residues long. CDR3 loop: CASSARGGLGETQYF. CDR3 sequence (DNA): TGTGCCAGCAGTGCCCGTGGGGGGTTGGGAGAGACCCAGTACTTC. The variable domain in full, completed from reference TRBV2 and TRBJ2-5, reads EPEVTQTPSHQVTQMGQEVILRCVPISNHLYFYWYRQILGQKVEFLVSFYNNEISEKSEIFDDQFSVERPDGSNFTLKIRSTKLEDSAMYFCASSARGGLGETQYFGPGTRLLVL.

This clone was seen a handful of times. The chain recombines TRBV7-9 with TRBJ2-7; no firm D call. V dropped 5 bases and J dropped 5 bases, with 7 bases sitting between them. Germline CDR1 reads SEHNR; CDR2 reads FQNEAQ (reference sequence). CDR3 length: 11 amino acids. The CDR3 DNA reads TGTGCCAGCAGCAAGGGTGACGAGCAGTACTTC. The encoded protein is CASSKGDEQYF.

The chain couples TRBV7-3 to TRBJ1-1; possibly TRBD1 for D (5 bases). Trimming left V 4 bases short and J 4 bases short, with 19 bases between. In germline, CDR1 is SGHTA, CDR2 FQGTGA. CDR3 length: 16 residues. As DNA, the CDR3 is TGTGCCAGCAGCTCGAACCCGGGACTACGGGGCACTGAAGCTTTCTTT. Translation: CASSSNPGLRGTEAFF.

This chain links TRBV6-1 with TRBJ1-2, with D uncertain. Germline V gene sequence: CDR1 MNHNS, CDR2 SASEGT. The V gene lost 11 bases and the J gene lost 3 bases, with 16 bases spanning the gap. The CDR3 length is 13 residues. DNA of the CDR3: TGTGCCCCGGTGGGGATCTGGGACTATGGCTACACCTTC. Translation: CAPVGIWDYGYTF.

The rearrangement joins TRBV7-3 to TRBJ2-2, with D possibly being TRBD1 (6 bases). The CDR3 runs to 13 residues. CDR1 is SGHTA and CDR2 is FQGTGA in the germline V gene. The V end lost 5 bases, the J end lost 7 bases, and 11 bases lay between the germline ends. The CDR3 nucleotides read TGTGCCAGCAGCCAGGACAGAATCGGGGAGCTGTTTTTT. The encoded protein is CASSQDRIGELFF.

This chain uses TRBV19 with TRBJ1-5; possibly TRBD1 for D (5 bases). In germline, CDR1 is LNHDA, CDR2 SQIVND (reference sequence). The CDR3 is 15 residues long. The V and J ends lost 2 bases and 1 base respectively, with 9 bases between them. The DNA of the CDR3 is TGTGCCAGTAGTATAAGGGGTAGCAGCAATCAGCCCCAGCATTTT. Residues: CASSIRGSSNQPQHF.

The chain has TRBV6-5 and TRBJ1-5, with D uncertain. Germline lookup yields CDR1 MNHEY and CDR2 SVGAGI. CDR3 length: 13 residues. Trimming stripped 4 bases from V and 0 bases from J, with 4 bases between. The CDR3, as DNA: TGTGCCAGCAGTTCGAGTAGCAATCAGCCCCAGCATTTT. This codes for CASSSSSNQPQHF.

This clone was seen repeatedly, ten times or more. Distinct nucleotide sequences in the sample also encode this CDR3. The genes are TRBV29-1 and TRBJ1-2, with unresolved D. The CDR3 spans 12 residues. Trimming took 6 bases from V and 7 from J, leaving 15 bases between them. Looked up from germline, CDR1 is SQVTM and CDR2 is ANQGSEA. The CDR3 protein is CSVATLRSGYTF. CDR3 sequence (DNA): TGCAGCGTCGCTACGCTGAGGAGTGGCTACACCTTC.